The 8 T cell receptor beta chains below come from one sample, sequenced in a study of pediatric ulcerative colitis. TCRdb's table, derived via immunoSEQ multiplex PCR, lists solely in-frame clones and lacks some. The table has roughly 60,000 clones, around 87% seen once. The sample comprised blood. These receptors all come from a boy aged 5 to 17 who was a control in a study of pediatric ulcerative colitis.

V and J are TRBV19 and TRBJ1-1, with TRBD1 matching 7 bases. Looked up from germline, CDR1 is LNHDA and CDR2 is SQIVND (reference sequence). The CDR3 contains 16 residues. V shed 8 bases, J shed 11 bases, and the junction held 23 bases outside the gene matches. As DNA, the CDR3 is TGTGCCAGTGACGACTTGTCCGGGGGGACAGCGGGAAGGGCTTTCTTT. It specifies CASDDLSGGTAGRAFF.

This chain uses TRBV19 with TRBJ2-5; 7 nucleotides align to TRBD1. Germline-derived CDR1 and CDR2 are LNHDA and SQIVND (reference sequence). V trimming: 5 bases; J trimming: 9 bases; junction bases outside the gene matches: 15. The CDR3 covers 15 residues. In nucleotides, the CDR3 is TGTGCCAGTAGTCCTATACTAGAGGGGGCGTCGGCCCAGTACTTC. Protein: CASSPILEGASAQYF.

The chain employs TRBV5-1 and TRBJ1-4, with TRBD1 as a possible D gene (6 bases). CDR1 SGHRS and CDR2 YFSETQ come from the germline V gene. The CDR3 sequence is 15 residues long. V lost 4 bases and J lost 5, with 15 bases in between. This chain's CDR3 is CASSPLQGPNEKLFF. DNA for the CDR3: TGCGCCAGCAGCCCCCTACAGGGACCAAATGAAAAACTGTTTTTT.

Points on this clone: An end of the junction does not agree with germline; a read error may underlie this. The rearrangement links TRBV7-2 to TRBJ2-5, with 7 bases aligning to TRBD1. Germline-derived CDR1 and CDR2 are SGHTA and FQGNSA. The CDR3 contains 19 residues. Here the CDR3 DNA reads TGTGCCAGCCGCTTTACGAATCGTCTCGGGACAGACCCCCAAGAGACCCAGTACTTC. It specifies CASRFTNRLGTDPQETQYF. Combining the CDR3 with reference TRBV7-2 and TRBJ2-5 gives the whole variable domain GAGVSQSPSNKVTEKGKDVELRCDPISGHTALYWYRQSLGQGLEFLIYFQGNSAPDKSGLPSDRFSAERTGGSVSTLTIQRTQQEDSAVYLCASRFTNRLGTDPQETQYFGPGTRLLVL.

This chain joins TRBV1 and TRBJ1-3. TRBV1 is recorded as a pseudogene. This CDR3 has 15 residues. Here the CDR3 DNA reads TGCACCAGCAGCCCTCCCAAGGATATTAGAAACACCATATATTTT. Its translation is CTSSPPKDIRNTIYF.

There are a few counts of this clone. The chain links TRBV5-1 to TRBJ1-1, with D perhaps matching TRBD1 (5 bases). With 2 bases removed from V and 1 base from J, the gap between germline ends came to 12 bases. CDR3 length: 15 amino acids. Germline V gene lookup returns CDR1 SGHRS and CDR2 YFSETQ. Written as DNA, the CDR3 is TGCGCCAGCAGCTTTGCCGACAGATCGAACACTGAAGCTTTCTTT. Encoded protein: CASSFADRSNTEAFF.

The chain joins TRBV7-8 to TRBJ1-5; no clear D. CDR1 and CDR2 (germline): SGHVS, FQNEAQ. Between the trimmed V and J ends, which lost 1 base and 0 bases, there was a span of 4 bases. The CDR3 runs to 14 residues. The CDR3 loop is CASSLGYSNQPQHF. CDR3 sequence (DNA): TGTGCCAGCAGCTTAGGCTATAGCAATCAGCCCCAGCATTTT.

The chain has TRBV28 and TRBJ1-2; 11 bases map to TRBD1. Germline V gene sequence: CDR1 MDHEN, CDR2 SYDVKM. The CDR3 contains 13 residues. The V gene end was trimmed by 7 bases and the J gene end by 8 bases; junction bases not matched to a gene: 6. The CDR3 protein is CASISGQGEGYTF. CDR3 nucleotide sequence: TGTGCCAGCATTTCGGGACAGGGGGAAGGCTACACCTTC.